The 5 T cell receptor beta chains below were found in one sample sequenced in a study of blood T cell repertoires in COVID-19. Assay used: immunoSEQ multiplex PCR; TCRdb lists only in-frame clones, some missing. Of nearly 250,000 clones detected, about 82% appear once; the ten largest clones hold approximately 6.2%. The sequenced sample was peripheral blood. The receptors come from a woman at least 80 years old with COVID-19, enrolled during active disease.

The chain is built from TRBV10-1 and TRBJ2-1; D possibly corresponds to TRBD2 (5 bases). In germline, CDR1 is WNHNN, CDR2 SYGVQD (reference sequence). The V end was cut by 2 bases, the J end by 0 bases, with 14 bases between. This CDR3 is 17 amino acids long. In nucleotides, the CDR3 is TGCGCCAGCAGTGAGGGAGGCGGATTAAGCTCCTACAATGAGCAGTTCTTC. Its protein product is CASSEGGGLSSYNEQFF.

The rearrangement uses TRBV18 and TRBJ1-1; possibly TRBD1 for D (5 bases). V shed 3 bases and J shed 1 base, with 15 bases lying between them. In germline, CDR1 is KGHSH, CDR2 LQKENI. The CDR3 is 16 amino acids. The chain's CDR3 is CASSPQGGWTNTEAFF. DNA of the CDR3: TGTGCCAGCTCACCTCAGGGAGGATGGACGAACACTGAAGCTTTCTTT.

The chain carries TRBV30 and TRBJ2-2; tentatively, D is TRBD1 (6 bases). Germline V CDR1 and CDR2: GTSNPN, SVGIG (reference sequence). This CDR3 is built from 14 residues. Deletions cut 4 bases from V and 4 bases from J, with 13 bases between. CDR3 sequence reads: CAWTVRGGTGELFF. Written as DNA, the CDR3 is TGTGCCTGGACTGTGAGAGGGGGCACCGGGGAGCTGTTTTTT.

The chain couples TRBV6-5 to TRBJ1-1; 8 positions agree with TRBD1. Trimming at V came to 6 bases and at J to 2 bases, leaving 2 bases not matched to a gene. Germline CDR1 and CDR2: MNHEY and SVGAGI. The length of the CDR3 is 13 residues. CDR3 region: CASRDRGNTEAFF. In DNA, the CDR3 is TGTGCCAGCAGAGACAGGGGAAACACTGAAGCTTTCTTT.

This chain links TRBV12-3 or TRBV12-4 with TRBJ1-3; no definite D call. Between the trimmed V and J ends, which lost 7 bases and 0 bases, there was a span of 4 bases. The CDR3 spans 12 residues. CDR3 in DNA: TGTGCCAGCACTCCCTCTGGAAACACCATATATTTT. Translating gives CASTPSGNTIYF.